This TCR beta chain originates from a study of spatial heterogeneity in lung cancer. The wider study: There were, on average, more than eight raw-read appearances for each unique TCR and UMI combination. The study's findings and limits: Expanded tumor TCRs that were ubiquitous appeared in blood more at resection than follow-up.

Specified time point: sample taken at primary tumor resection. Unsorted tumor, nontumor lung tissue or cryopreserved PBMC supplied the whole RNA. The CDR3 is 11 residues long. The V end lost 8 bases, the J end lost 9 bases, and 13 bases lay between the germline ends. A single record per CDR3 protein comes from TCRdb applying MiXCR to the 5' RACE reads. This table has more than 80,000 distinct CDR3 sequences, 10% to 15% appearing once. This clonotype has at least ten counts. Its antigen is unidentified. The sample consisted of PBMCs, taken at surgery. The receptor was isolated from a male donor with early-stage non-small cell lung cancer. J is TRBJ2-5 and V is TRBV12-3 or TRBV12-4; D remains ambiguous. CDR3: CASGLIEAQYF. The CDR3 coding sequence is TGTGCCAGCGGGCTTATTGAGGCCCAGTACTTC.